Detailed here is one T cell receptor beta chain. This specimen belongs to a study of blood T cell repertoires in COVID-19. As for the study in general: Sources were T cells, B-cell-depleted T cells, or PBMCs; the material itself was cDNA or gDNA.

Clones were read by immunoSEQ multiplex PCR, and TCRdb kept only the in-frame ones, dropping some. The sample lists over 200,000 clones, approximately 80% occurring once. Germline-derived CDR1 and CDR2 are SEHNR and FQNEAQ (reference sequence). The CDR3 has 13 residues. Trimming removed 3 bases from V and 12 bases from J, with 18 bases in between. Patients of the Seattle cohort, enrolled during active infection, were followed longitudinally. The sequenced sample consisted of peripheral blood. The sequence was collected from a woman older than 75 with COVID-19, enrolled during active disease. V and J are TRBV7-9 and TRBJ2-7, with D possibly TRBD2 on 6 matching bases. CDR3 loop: CASSFEAGRNWYF. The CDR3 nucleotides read TGTGCCAGCAGCTTTGAGGCAGGGAGGAATTGGTACTTC.